These 25 T cell receptor beta chains originate from one sample sequenced in a study of read filtering for tumor transcriptome and immune sequencing. From approximately 430 ng of RNA, a library with molecular barcoded alpha/delta and beta/gamma adaptors was made. TCRdb passed the reads through MiXCR, listing each CDR3 protein once. In the table there are 100,000 to 150,000 distinct CDR3 sequences, about 13% of which are singletons. What was sequenced was a population of CD138-negative cells sorted from bone marrow. All receptors derive from a donor at least 40 years old with multiple myeloma.

In its sample, this clonotype was seen a few times. The rearrangement uses TRBV20-1 and TRBJ2-7, with D maybe TRBD1 (6 bases). In germline, CDR1 is DFQATT, CDR2 SNEGSKA (reference sequence). V was shortened by 5 bases and J by 0 bases, with 14 bases between the two germline ends. This CDR3 has 14 amino acids. CDR3 in amino acids: CSAAVGQNSYEQYF. CDR3 sequence (DNA): TGCAGTGCTGCGGTCGGACAGAACTCCTACGAGCAGTACTTC.

Ten or more counts support this clonotype. This rearrangement joins TRBV20-1 to TRBJ1-5, with 9 bases that match TRBD1. This CDR3 is 17 amino acids long. The germline V gene has CDR1 DFQATT and CDR2 SNEGSKA (reference sequence). V shed 0 bases and J 4 bases; nucleotides not matched to a gene: 10. CDR3 loop: CSARERVPGTGNQPQHF. The CDR3 nucleotides are TGCAGTGCTAGAGAGAGAGTCCCCGGGACAGGGAATCAGCCCCAGCATTTT.

This clonotype was observed many times. The genes are TRBV27 and TRBJ2-4; 8 bases align to TRBD1. This CDR3 region has 16 residues. J was trimmed by 1 base and V by 4 bases; bases with no gene match: 6. Germline-derived CDR1 and CDR2 are MNHEY and SMNVEV (reference sequence). The CDR3 region is CASSSYDRGAKNIQYF. In nucleotides, the CDR3 is TGTGCCAGCAGTTCCTACGACAGGGGTGCCAAAAACATTCAGTACTTC.

This clonotype was seen repeatedly, ten times or more. The rearrangement uses TRBV5-1 and TRBJ1-5, with 11 bases matching TRBD1. V gave up 4 bases and J gave up 6 bases; unmatched junction bases: 3. Per the germline V gene, CDR1 is SGHRS and CDR2 is YFSETQ. This CDR3 is built from 14 residues. The DNA for the CDR3 is TGCGCCAGCAGCGAGGGACAGGGGGTTCAGCCCCAGCATTTT. As protein: CASSEGQGVQPQHF. The whole variable domain, filled in from reference TRBV5-1 and TRBJ1-5, reads KAGVTQTPRYLIKTRGQQVTLSCSPISGHRSVSWYQQTPGQGLQFLFEYFSETQRNKGNFPGRFSGRQFSNSRSEMNVSTLELGDSALYLCASSEGQGVQPQHFGDGTRLSIL.

This clonotype has a handful of counts. The genes are TRBV15 and TRBJ2-7; tentatively, D is TRBD2 (5 bases). V was shortened by 0 bases and J by 2 bases, with 17 bases between the two germline ends. The CDR3 covers 17 residues. The germline V gene encodes CDR1 LNHNV and CDR2 YYDKDF (reference sequence). The CDR3 nucleotides are TGTGCCACCAGCAGAGATGAGGGTGGTGACATAGCCTACGAGCAGTACTTC. It encodes CATSRDEGGDIAYEQYF.

On this clonotype itself: The germline gene is not matched at one end of the junction; a read error may be the cause. V usage is TRBV5-1 and J usage is TRBJ1-2; D gene uncertain. The germline CDR1 and CDR2 sequences are SGHRS and YFSETQ. The CDR3 has 16 residues. Here the CDR3 reads CASNLAIEGVNYGYTF. As DNA, the CDR3 is TGCGCCAGCAACTTGGCCATTGAGGGAGTCAACTATGGCTACACCTTC.

This clonotype was seen at least ten times. The gene calls are TRBV29-1 and TRBJ1-4, with D tentatively TRBD1 (5 bases). Germline V gene lookup returns CDR1 SQVTM and CDR2 ANQGSEA. The CDR3 runs 15 residues. V shed 4 bases and J shed 1 base, with 13 bases lying between them. CDR3 protein: CSVAPGLETNEKLFF. Written as DNA, the CDR3 is TGCAGCGTTGCCCCAGGGTTGGAAACTAATGAAAAACTGTTTTTT.

This clonotype was counted a few times. This chain uses TRBV5-5 with TRBJ2-3; tentatively, D is TRBD2 (5 bases). Trimming shortened V by 1 base and J by 4 bases, and 10 bases separated the two germline ends. The CDR3 sequence is 14 residues long. Germline V lookup: CDR1 SGHKS, CDR2 YYEKEE (reference sequence). CDR3 in amino acids: CASSLTRDADTQYF. Written as DNA, the CDR3 is TGTGCCAGCAGCTTGACTAGAGATGCAGATACGCAGTATTTT.

This clonotype came up a few times. A much larger clone lies a single base off, so this may be a read error. Here the CDR3 omits its conserved ending phenylalanine or tryptophan, so a read error is the likely source. CDR3 sequence reads: CASSLGGGQGFSAFL. The CDR3 nucleotides read TGTGCCAGCAGCTTAGGGGGTGGGCAGGGGTTTTCAGCTTTCCTT. This chain joins TRBV7-9 and TRBJ1-1, with D possibly TRBD1 on 6 matching bases. Trimming took 1 base from V and 10 from J, leaving 19 bases between them. The germline V gene encodes CDR1 SEHNR and CDR2 FQNEAQ (reference sequence). CDR3 size: 15 residues.

This clonotype has a count of ten or more. This chain links TRBV11-2 with TRBJ2-1, with 9 bases fitting TRBD2. Trimming cost V 3 bases and J 3 bases; bases outside gene matches: 3. Germline loops: CDR1 SGHAT, CDR2 FQNNGV. This CDR3 has 15 residues. CDR3 nucleotide sequence: TGTGCCAGCAGCTTGTCTAGCGGGAACTACAATGAGCAGTTCTTC. It codes for CASSLSSGNYNEQFF.

This clonotype was picked up many times. V and J are TRBV18 and TRBJ2-7; weak D call: TRBD1 (7 bases). Trimming took off 2 bases at V and 1 base at J, with 15 bases between the two ends. The CDR3 covers 16 residues. Germline CDR1 and CDR2: KGHSH and LQKENI. CDR3 loop: CASSPAGGGQSYEQYF. Written as DNA, the CDR3 is TGTGCCAGCTCACCAGCCGGAGGGGGACAGTCCTACGAGCAGTACTTC.

This clonotype was counted ten times or more. The chain joins TRBV7-9 to TRBJ2-2; tentatively, D is TRBD2 (6 bases). The germline CDR1 and CDR2 sequences are SEHNR and FQNEAQ (reference sequence). This CDR3 is 13 amino acids long. Trimming removed 5 bases from V and 7 bases from J, with 11 bases in between. This chain's CDR3 is CASSQEGSGELFF. CDR3 DNA: TGTGCCAGCAGCCAGGAGGGCAGCGGGGAGCTGTTTTTT.

Ten or more counts support this clonotype. The rearrangement joins TRBV6-2 or TRBV6-3 to TRBJ1-1, with TRBD1 identical over 7 bases. There are 13 residues in the CDR3. CDR1 is MNHEY, CDR2 SVGEGT, per germline. V was clipped by 2 bases and J by 11 bases; unmatched bases: 8. The CDR3 loop reads CASSYPGQVEAFF. The CDR3 DNA reads as TGTGCCAGCAGTTACCCCGGACAGGTGGAGGCTTTCTTT.

In this sample, this clonotype turned up many times. The chain has TRBV27 and TRBJ1-5, with no clear D. The germline V and J ends were trimmed by 2 bases and 0 bases, with 5 bases remaining between them. The CDR3 is made up of 14 amino acids. Germline lookup yields CDR1 MNHEY and CDR2 SMNVEV (reference sequence). CDR3 in amino acids: CASSLMGSNQPQHF. The CDR3 region has the DNA TGTGCCAGCAGTTTAATGGGTAGCAATCAGCCCCAGCATTTT.

On this clonotype itself: This may be a read error: a much more frequent sequence differs by one nucleotide. For the CDR3, the DNA is TGTGCCTGGAGTGAGCGGGGAGACACTGAAGCTTTCTTT. Amino acids: CAWSERGDTEAFF. The V call is TRBV30, the J call TRBJ1-1; no clear D gene. The V gene lost 1 base and the J gene lost 3 bases, with 9 bases spanning the gap. The CDR3 length is 13 residues. From germline, CDR1 is GTSNPN and CDR2 SVGIG (reference sequence). Drawing the rest from reference TRBV30 and TRBJ1-1, the complete variable domain is SQTIHQWPATLVQPVGSPLSLECTVEGTSNPNLYWYRQAAGRGLQLLFYSVGIGQISSEVPQNLSASRPQDRQFILSSKKLLLSDSGFYLCAWSERGDTEAFFGQGTRLTVV.

This clonotype has at least ten counts. This chain connects TRBV6-5 to TRBJ2-2, with unresolved D. The CDR3 contains 14 residues. Germline lookup yields CDR1 MNHEY and CDR2 SVGAGI. V shed 0 bases and J shed 7 bases, with 9 bases lying between them. CDR3 in DNA: TGTGCCAGCAGTTACTCCCAATCGGGCGGGGAGCTGTTTTTT. Translation: CASSYSQSGGELFF.

CDR3 sequence reads: CAISARTSGTNTGELFF. Here the CDR3 DNA reads TGTGCCATCAGTGCAAGGACTAGCGGGACGAACACCGGGGAGCTGTTTTTT. The chain has TRBV10-3 and TRBJ2-2; 12 bases line up with TRBD2. CDR3 size: 17 residues. Germline-derived CDR1 and CDR2 are ENHRY and SYGVKD. Trimming at V came to 4 bases and at J to 0 bases, leaving 3 bases not matched to a gene.

This clonotype was counted ten times or more. The J gene is TRBJ2-7, the V gene TRBV5-4; 7 bases map to TRBD1. V shed 7 bases and J 1 base; nucleotides not matched to a gene: 5. This CDR3 comprises 13 residues. Germline CDR1 reads SGHNT; CDR2 reads YYREEE (reference sequence). CDR3 amino acids: CASSQGSSYEQYF. The CDR3 DNA reads as TGTGCCAGCTCACAGGGGTCTTCCTACGAGCAGTACTTC.

This clonotype was counted a few times. With a much larger clone just one base away, this may be a read error. The rearrangement uses TRBV4-2 and TRBJ1-2, with D unresolved. The CDR3 extends over 12 amino acids. CDR1 and CDR2 (germline): LGHNA, YNFKEQ. CDR3 amino acids: CASSQDNHSYAF. The CDR3 region has the DNA TGTGCCAGCAGCCAAGATAATCACAGCTACGCCTTC.

In this sample, this clonotype turned up many times. V is TRBV6-1 and J is TRBJ2-1; D ambiguous. This CDR3 is built from 12 residues. V dropped 3 bases and J dropped 3 bases, with 3 bases sitting between them. Per the germline V gene, CDR1 is MNHNS and CDR2 is SASEGT. CDR3 protein: CASSDGYNEQFF. In nucleotides, the CDR3 is TGTGCCAGCAGTGACGGCTACAATGAGCAGTTCTTC.

There are many counts of this clonotype. The chain combines TRBV29-1 with TRBJ2-7, with 7 bases identical to TRBD2. Germline V lookup: CDR1 SQVTM, CDR2 ANQGSEA. V trimming: 0 bases; J trimming: 4 bases; junction bases outside the gene matches: 6. The CDR3 runs 14 residues. This CDR3 reads CSVEDLREKYEQYF. CDR3 bases: TGCAGCGTTGAAGATCTGCGGGAGAAATACGAGCAGTACTTC.

This clonotype was picked up many times. This rearrangement joins TRBV24-1 to TRBJ2-1; D uncertain. CDR1 and CDR2 from the germline V gene are KGHDR and SFDVKD. CDR3 length: 15 residues. V was cut by 5 bases and J by 6 bases, with 16 bases left in between. The CDR3 sequence is CATSAGIWASNEQFF. The CDR3 nucleotides are TGTGCCACCAGTGCCGGTATATGGGCCTCCAATGAGCAGTTCTTC.

This clonotype was detected many times. The chain recombines TRBV5-1 with TRBJ2-7, with D maybe TRBD1 (5 bases). This CDR3 comprises 14 residues. CDR1 is SGHRS, CDR2 YFSETQ, per germline. V lost 0 bases and J 3 bases, leaving 10 bases between the germline ends. The CDR3 spells CASSLGKQGYEQYF. CDR3 bases: TGCGCCAGCAGCTTGGGGAAGCAGGGCTACGAGCAGTACTTC. Full variable domain (outside the CDR3, taken from reference TRBV5-1 and TRBJ2-7): KAGVTQTPRYLIKTRGQQVTLSCSPISGHRSVSWYQQTPGQGLQFLFEYFSETQRNKGNFPGRFSGRQFSNSRSEMNVSTLELGDSALYLCASSLGKQGYEQYFGPGTRLTVT.

This clonotype was found many times. The V and J genes are TRBV6-5 and TRBJ2-1, with 7 bases that match TRBD2. This CDR3 has 15 residues. The germline V gene has CDR1 MNHEY and CDR2 SVGAGI. J gave up 3 bases and V 5 bases, and 7 bases lay outside the gene matches. The CDR3 nucleotides are TGTGCCAGCAGTGAGGGACTACCTATCTACAATGAGCAGTTCTTC. It yields the protein CASSEGLPIYNEQFF.

Comments on this clonotype: A much bigger clone sits one base away, suggesting this may be a read error. The chain recombines TRBV11-2 with TRBJ1-5, with D perhaps matching TRBD1 (5 bases). The length of the CDR3 is 13 residues. CDR1 SGHAT and CDR2 FQNNGV come from the germline V gene. Trimming cost V 0 bases and J 12 bases, with 12 bases left between them. CDR3 nucleotide sequence: TGTGCCAGCAGCTTAGAAAGGGGAACGCTCCAGCATTTT. Translated, it gives CASSLERGTLQHF.